The 9 T cell receptor beta chains below all came from one sample that was sequenced in a study of control samples from healthy donors and cancer patients. Clones were read by immunoSEQ multiplex PCR, and TCRdb kept only the in-frame ones, dropping some. In the table there are about 220,000 clones, roughly 94% of which are singletons. The material sequenced was blood. The receptors come from a man aged 50-60 years in good health.

The chain joins TRBV4-1 to TRBJ2-5, with 8 bases matching TRBD2. This CDR3 is built from 18 residues. The germline CDR1 and CDR2 sequences are MGHRA and YSYEKL. The V and J ends lost 0 bases and 2 bases, in that order; junction bases with no gene match: 11. The CDR3 nucleotides are TGCGCCAGCAGCCAAGATCGAGTGGCGGGGGGCCTTCAAGAGACCCAGTACTTC. This codes for CASSQDRVAGGLQETQYF.

This sequence joins TRBV28 and TRBJ2-1; D gene uncertain. V was trimmed by 7 bases and J by 4 bases, leaving 17 bases between them. The CDR3 has 15 residues. Germline assignment: CDR1 MDHEN and CDR2 SYDVKM. The CDR3 is CASIDPSRTYNEQFF. In DNA form, the CDR3 reads TGTGCCAGCATCGACCCATCTCGAACGTACAATGAGCAGTTCTTC.

The sample holds one count of this clone. The rearrangement links TRBV7-9 to TRBJ2-1, with D perhaps TRBD1 (5 bases). CDR3 length equals 12 residues. Germline CDR1 and CDR2: SEHNR and FQNEAQ (reference sequence). V lost 6 bases, J lost 5 bases, and 8 bases lay in between. The CDR3 loop reads CASRYRNNEQFF. The DNA for the CDR3 is TGTGCCAGCAGGTACAGGAACAATGAGCAGTTCTTC.

The chain joins TRBV7-3 to TRBJ2-3; the D gene could be TRBD1 or TRBD2 (5 bases each). CDR3 length: 14 residues. Trimming stripped 5 bases from V and 5 bases from J, with 14 bases between. CDR1 and CDR2 from the germline V gene are SGHTA and FQGTGA. The CDR3, as DNA: TGTGCCAGCAGCGCTAAAAATGGGGGAGATACGCAGTATTTT. Translated: CASSAKNGGDTQYF.

V and J are TRBV10-2 and TRBJ1-1; D gene uncertain. Trimming stripped 8 bases from V and 1 base from J, with 26 bases between. Germline V gene lookup returns CDR1 WSHSY and CDR2 SAAADI. This CDR3 contains 18 residues. The CDR3 DNA reads TGCGCCAGCGCGGCCCGTGCGGTTTGGGCCGGCCCGAACACTGAAGCTTTCTTT. It specifies CASAARAVWAGPNTEAFF.

The chain carries TRBV7-9 and TRBJ1-3; 7 positions match TRBD1. V dropped 7 bases and J dropped 0; count of bases not matched to a gene: 6. This CDR3 is built from 15 residues. Per the germline V gene, CDR1 is SEHNR and CDR2 is FQNEAQ (reference sequence). CDR3 nucleotide sequence: TGTGCCAGCACCTCGACAGGGAGCTCTGGAAACACCATATATTTT. It yields the protein CASTSTGSSGNTIYF.

The chain uses TRBV7-6 and TRBJ1-6; D not certain. Deletions cut 5 bases from V and 0 bases from J, with 11 bases between. CDR3 length: 16 residues. CDR1 and CDR2 from the germline V gene are SGHVS and FNYEAQ. The CDR3 spells CASSRQASSYNSPLHF. For the CDR3, the DNA is TGTGCCAGCAGCCGTCAAGCGAGCTCCTATAATTCACCCCTCCACTTT.

V usage is TRBV5-6 and J usage is TRBJ2-7; TRBD1 is a possible D gene (6 bases). The CDR3 runs 15 residues. Deletions cut 4 bases from V and 5 bases from J, with 19 bases between. Germline V CDR1 and CDR2: SGHDT, YYEEEE. DNA for the CDR3: TGTGCCAGCAGCCATCTCCAGGACAGTTCCCACGAGCAGTACTTC. It encodes CASSHLQDSSHEQYF.

The V and J genes are TRBV10-2 and TRBJ1-1; TRBD1 might be the D (6 bases). The V gene's germline CDR1 is WSHSY and CDR2 SAAADI. This CDR3 has 12 residues. The ends were cut back, 6 bases at V and 5 bases at J, with 10 bases in the middle. CDR3 amino acids: CASRRGETEAFF. The CDR3 nucleotides are TGCGCCAGCAGGAGGGGGGAGACTGAAGCTTTCTTT.